This TCR beta chain appears in the sequencing data of a study of cytomegalovirus exposure and HLA in healthy donors. This PCR relied on a set of 60 Vbeta primers and 13 Jbeta primers. The table came from immunoSEQ multiplex PCR; TCRdb's copy has only in-frame clones and leaves some out. Found here are more than 100,000 clones; the top ten clones hold about 1.6%. Study findings and constraints: Segments of the TCR beta V type were, in most cases, productive about 90% or about 30% of the time in an earlier analysis.

On this clone itself: Its antigen is unknown.

The source material was PBMCs. This clonotype was obtained from a middle-aged woman in good health and CMV-seronegative.

Written as DNA, the CDR3 is TGTGCCAGCAGTACCGGGACAGGGAGCGGCTACACCTTC. Translating gives CASSTGTGSGYTF. This chain connects TRBV6-4 to TRBJ1-2; TRBD1 matches 9 bases. Germline V gives CDR1 MRHNA, CDR2 SNTAGT. The junction had 6 bases not matched to a gene; V was cut back by 5 bases and J by 8 bases. The CDR3 consists of 13 residues.